This entry features one T cell receptor (beta chain) sequence. No antigen is known for it. These data originate in a study of shared clonotypes between healthy human individuals. Points from the study as a whole: Blood alone was sampled, and tissue repertoires likely differ.

It was at deep level that the assay was run. The sequencing of unsorted PBMC DNA took place on ten immunoSEQ deep assay plates. Using immunoSEQ multiplex PCR, the repertoire was profiled, and TCRdb retains in-frame clones only, with some absent. The table lists about 530,000 clones, around 79% of them singletons, with 12% in the top ten. Trimming pared 3 bases from V and 2 bases from J, leaving 14 bases between. The CDR3 covers 15 residues. The germline V gene has CDR1 SGHRS and CDR2 YFSETQ. The sample comprised PBMCs. The TCR originated in a woman in her 40s in good health. Some clones in this sample may be carry-over from other donors' samples. The V gene is TRBV5-1, the J gene TRBJ1-1; TRBD1 is a possible D gene (6 bases). In DNA, the CDR3 is TGCGCCAGCAGCTCCAGGCAGGGGCAAAACACTGAAGCTTTCTTT. It translates to CASSSRQGQNTEAFF.